This entry concerns a single T cell receptor beta chain. The CDR3 is cut off 3 residues early in the read; its end comes from the germline J gene. This entry comes from a study of T cells in women clearing cervical HPV infection. This CDR3 has 14 residues. Germline V gives CDR1 MRHNA, CDR2 SNTAGT. The V and J ends lost 5 bases and 4 bases respectively, with 13 bases between them. The data were produced by immunoSEQ multiplex PCR, yet TCRdb's version contains in-frame clones alone and is incomplete. The table lists about 26,000 clones, with 3.5% to 4% in the top ten. This rearrangement joins TRBV6-4 to TRBJ2-3; D is perhaps TRBD2 (5 bases). The sequence came from a woman aged 18-69 years with a cervical HPV16 infection that either progressed to CIN3+ or cleared (not recorded which). The sequenced sample consisted of blood buffy coat. Incomplete CDR3 DNA: TGTGCCAGCAGTCCCCGGGGAGATGCAGATACG. Residues: CASSPRGDADT. The entire CDR3 protein is CASSPRGDADTQYF.